The clone carrying this TCR beta chain is medium-sized by frequency. The observed sequence ends 3 residues before the CDR3 terminus, with the missing tail filled in from the germline J gene. The source of the sample is a study of T cells in women clearing cervical HPV infection. In germline, CDR1 is SQVTM, CDR2 ANQGSEA. The CDR3 runs to 13 residues. The V and J ends lost 4 bases and 2 bases respectively, with 10 bases between them. Assay used: immunoSEQ multiplex PCR; TCRdb lists only in-frame clones, some missing. The repertoire table contains 25,000 to 30,000 clones. The material sequenced was blood buffy coat. The rearrangement uses TRBV29-1 and TRBJ2-3, with D possibly TRBD1 on 6 matching bases. The sequence was obtained from a woman aged 18 to 75 with a cervical HPV16 infection that either progressed to CIN3+ or cleared (not recorded which). CDR3 DNA, as far as it was read: TGCAGCGTTGTGCAGGGGTACACAGATACG. Translating gives CSVVQGYTDT. The CDR3, in full, reads CSVVQGYTDTQYF.